Each of the 14 T cell receptor beta chains below was sequenced from the same sample in a study of T cells in Graves' hyperthyroidism and ophthalmopathy. Researchers amplified the TCR beta CDR3 regions from RNA transcripts. The study used the HTBI primer set for a first-round RT-PCR of the TCR CDR3. Using its own MiXCR run on the multiplex PCR reads, TCRdb lists one record per CDR3 protein. The table lists a few hundred thousand distinct CDR3 sequences, about 16% of them singletons. Material for sequencing was blood. Receptors were obtained from a woman between 40 and 55 years old with Graves' ophthalmopathy.

The chain joins TRBV29-1 to TRBJ2-3; D is uncertain. The CDR3 loop spans 12 amino acids. The germline CDR1 and CDR2 sequences are SQVTM and ANQGSEA. V lost 0 bases and J 4 bases, leaving 5 bases between the germline ends. DNA for the CDR3: TGCAGCGTTGAAGATCTCCCAGATACGCAGTATTTT. Protein sequence: CSVEDLPDTQYF.

In its sample, this clonotype was seen many times. J is TRBJ2-7 and V is TRBV4-1; no clear D gene. The CDR3 length is 16 residues. V was trimmed by 1 base and J by 3 bases, leaving 16 bases between them. Looked up from germline, CDR1 is MGHRA and CDR2 is YSYEKL. The CDR3 DNA reads TGCGCCAGCAGCCAAGCAACCCCAAGCTCCGTCTACGAGCAGTACTTC. This encodes CASSQATPSSVYEQYF.

This clonotype has at least ten counts. The chain uses TRBV20-1 and TRBJ1-1; D uncertain. Germline V CDR1 and CDR2: DFQATT, SNEGSKA (reference sequence). V was shortened by 6 bases and J by 7 bases, with 9 bases between the two germline ends. The CDR3 is made up of 10 amino acids. DNA of the CDR3: TGCAGTGCGAAGGACCGTGAAGCTTTCTTT. This translates into CSAKDREAFF.

There are many counts of this clonotype. The chain has TRBV6-2 or TRBV6-3 and TRBJ2-3; TRBD2 might be the D (6 bases). This CDR3 spans 13 amino acids. The ends were cut back, 5 bases at V and 6 bases at J, with 12 bases in the middle. Per the germline V gene, CDR1 is MNHEY and CDR2 is SVGEGT. The CDR3 loop reads CASSRDSADTQYF. For the CDR3, the DNA is TGTGCCAGCAGTAGGGACTCGGCGGATACGCAGTATTTT.

The chain couples TRBV10-2 to TRBJ1-1; D remains ambiguous. This CDR3 has 13 residues. Germline V lookup: CDR1 WSHSY, CDR2 SAAADI. Trimming removed 0 bases at V and 11 bases at J, with 13 bases between. In nucleotides, the CDR3 is TGCGCCAGCAGTGAGTCGGCCGGGCCGGGGGCTTTCTTT. Its protein product is CASSESAGPGAFF.

This clonotype has at least ten counts. This chain links TRBV20-1 with TRBJ2-3, with 12 bases fitting TRBD2. Germline V gene lookup returns CDR1 DFQATT and CDR2 SNEGSKA (reference sequence). The V and J ends lost 5 bases and 3 bases, in that order; junction bases with no gene match: 9. This CDR3 comprises 16 residues. The CDR3: CSAPSGGAVSTDTQYF. The CDR3, as DNA: TGCAGTGCTCCTAGCGGGGGGGCCGTGTCTACAGATACGCAGTATTTT.

This clonotype was seen repeatedly, ten times or more. The chain links TRBV5-1 to TRBJ2-3; D might be TRBD2 (6 bases). The germline V and J ends were trimmed by 5 bases and 2 bases, with 12 bases remaining between them. The CDR3 covers 14 residues. Looked up from germline, CDR1 is SGHRS and CDR2 is YFSETQ. The CDR3 bases are TGCGCCAGCAGGGCCCGGGGGTTCACAGATACGCAGTATTTT. Protein: CASRARGFTDTQYF.

At least ten counts were recorded for this clonotype. V gene TRBV11-2 combines with J gene TRBJ2-7; no definite D call. Looked up from germline, CDR1 is SGHAT and CDR2 is FQNNGV. The CDR3 sequence is 14 residues long. The V end was cut by 0 bases, the J end by 7 bases, with 13 bases between. CDR3 bases: TGTGCCAGCAGCTTAGACAGGCACCTCGGGGAGCAGTACTTC. It translates to CASSLDRHLGEQYF.

This clonotype was found many times. The chain's CDR3 is CASSSPANYNEQFF. Written as DNA, the CDR3 is TGTGCCAGCAGCTCCCCCGCCAATTACAATGAGCAGTTCTTC. The V call is TRBV11-3, the J call TRBJ2-1; D is uncertain. The germline V and J ends were trimmed by 4 bases and 4 bases, with 11 bases remaining between them. The CDR3 spans 14 residues. Germline values: CDR1 SGHNT, CDR2 YENEEA.

This clonotype has at least ten counts. The chain combines TRBV6-2 or TRBV6-3 with TRBJ2-1; D call uncertain. This CDR3 has 13 amino acids. Per germline, CDR1 MNHEY and CDR2 SVGEGT. V gave up 6 bases and J gave up 3 bases, with 9 bases separating them. The CDR3 sequence is CASSPTDYNEQFF. DNA of the CDR3: TGTGCCAGCAGCCCCACGGACTACAATGAGCAGTTCTTC.

V and J are TRBV10-3 and TRBJ2-2, with 11 positions matching TRBD2. Germline V gene lookup returns CDR1 ENHRY and CDR2 SYGVKD. The trim removed 3 bases at V and 4 bases at J, leaving 13 bases unmatched. The CDR3 consists of 19 residues. The CDR3 loop reads CAISDTSGRFFGGTGELFF. For the CDR3, the DNA is TGTGCCATCAGTGATACTAGCGGGAGATTTTTCGGAGGCACCGGGGAGCTGTTTTTT.

The chain links TRBV7-9 to TRBJ2-3; perhaps TRBD2 as D (6 bases). V was cut by 5 bases and J by 4 bases, with 16 bases left in between. The length of the CDR3 is 15 residues. Germline V CDR1 and CDR2: SEHNR, FQNEAQ (reference sequence). In nucleotides, the CDR3 is TGTGCCAGCAGCCCGGGACTTAGCCGGGCAGATACGCAGTATTTT. Residues: CASSPGLSRADTQYF.

This clonotype was found many times. V and J are TRBV28 and TRBJ1-2; D might be TRBD1 (5 bases). Trimming left V 7 bases short and J 2 bases short, with 17 bases between. CDR3 size: 15 residues. Germline loops: CDR1 MDHEN, CDR2 SYDVKM. The CDR3 region is CASIMNGGINYGYTF. In DNA form, the CDR3 reads TGTGCCAGCATCATGAACGGGGGAATAAACTATGGCTACACCTTC.

The chain is built from TRBV29-1 and TRBJ2-1, with a tentative D call TRBD2 (6 bases). Germline V gene sequence: CDR1 SQVTM, CDR2 ANQGSEA. The CDR3 contains 14 residues. The CDR3 DNA reads TGCATCGCGCTGGGGGGAGGTCTCTACAATGAGCAGTTCTTC. Encoded protein: CIALGGGLYNEQFF.